Described below is a single T cell receptor beta chain sequence and its context. The specificity of this receptor is unknown. The sample holds no much larger clone one base away, and base qualities are not on file. The sample is drawn from a study of blood T cell repertoires in COVID-19 (dated by TCRdb to the early 2020s). Concerning the study at large: Samples from collaborators originated in the United States, Italy and Spain and spanned both the acute and convalescent phases of COVID-19. The dataset comprised deeply sampled blood TCRbeta repertoires from subjects exposed to, actively infected with, or recovered from COVID-19. The material from the prospective study consisted of cDNA or gDNA derived from T cells, B-cell-depleted T cells, or PBMCs. Where available, HLA class I and class II types were taken from metadata supplied by the sample provider and were not determined by assay-based typing. The repertoires were made available in a free public database intended to serve as a resource for research on the immune response to SARS-CoV-2. Samples came from the ongoing ImmuneRACE study (first 160 participants) plus 1,254 subjects from 6 global collaborators. Sample metadata almost always included a de-identified subject ID, COVID-19 status, age in years and sex. What the authors observed across the whole study: The quantity of clinical and demographic metadata differed by source and by participant and was supplied without curation.

The immunoSEQ Assay, a bias-controlled multiplex PCR, was used to amplify TCRbeta CDR3 regions from genomic DNA. Regarding the original processing steps: Nucleated cell counts per sample were estimated from amplification of reference gene primers within the assay. To quantify the absolute abundance of each unique TCRbeta CDR3 rearrangement, sequence reads were collapsed and filtered. For each sample, productive Simpson clonality was calculated as the square root of Simpson's diversity index over productive rearrangements. The source is immuneACCESS, and TCRdb retained only in-frame sequences with V and J called. Part of the clones is not carried over; for the studies checked, unresolved V genes explain less than half of this, and the remainder is unexplained. V and J calls plus clone size are reproduced from that table; the DNA served to infer D and trimming. This sample comprises hundreds of thousands of clones, more than 75% of them detected only once. The biggest ten clones account for under 4.5% of the sample.

V is clipped by 6 bases and J by 8 bases, and the sequence between their germline boundaries is 8 bases long. The CDR1 and CDR2 encoded by the germline V gene (reference sequence) are PRHDT and FYEKMQ. Taken from cysteine to phenylalanine, the CDR3 has 12 residues. Of all the DNA, just the CDR3 is kept, 36 bases in frame from base 1. In the prospective study, participants were about 18 to 95 years old, resided in about 25 geographic areas of the United States, and were enrolled through a virtual design. To assign participants to cohorts, the prospective study relied on clinical history that participants themselves reported in a screening survey and a study questionnaire. In the prospective study, mobile phlebotomists collected whole blood, serum and a nasopharyngeal or oropharyngeal swab from each participant. Participants in the prospective study had the option to provide additional blood draws and questionnaires over a roughly two-month period. Before DNA extraction, blood samples from the prospective study were shipped at room temperature or frozen.

The sequence came from a man in his thirties or forties with acute COVID-19. Input material: PBMCs or T cells enriched from blood (not recorded which). The chain is assembled from TRBV13 and TRBJ1-6; no D gene call is confident. The DNA is TGTGCCAGCAGTGGGGAGGATTCACCCCTCCACTTT. The translation is CASSGEDSPLHF.